These 7 T cell receptor beta chains were all obtained from the same sample, sequenced in a study of T cell responses to AZD1222 COVID-19 vaccine. The repertoire was sequenced with immunoSEQ multiplex PCR; TCRdb's copy has only in-frame clones and lacks some. The data contain over 70,000 clones, roughly 87% of them singletons. The specimen was peripheral blood, collected 28 days after the second AZD1222 dose. These receptors all come from an adult who received the AZD1222 COVID-19 vaccine.

The CDR3 loop reads CASSPRGGAEAFF. CDR3 DNA: TGTGCCAGCAGCCCCCGAGGCGGAGCTGAAGCTTTCTTT. The chain combines TRBV3-1 (or the pseudogene TRBV3-2) with TRBJ1-1; D is uncertain. V dropped 4 bases and J dropped 6 bases, with 12 bases sitting between them. The CDR3 contains 13 residues. Germline V gene data show CDR1 as LGHDT and CDR2 as YNNKEL (reference sequence).

This chain uses TRBV7-2 with TRBJ2-7; 11 positions agree with TRBD1. CDR1 SGHTA and CDR2 FQGNSA come from the germline V gene. The CDR3 is made up of 14 amino acids. V dropped 6 bases and J dropped 3; count of bases not matched to a gene: 4. The CDR3 region has the DNA TGTGCCAGCAGATACGGGACAGGGGGCTACGAGCAGTACTTC. Translation: CASRYGTGGYEQYF.

This clone was found once. This chain joins TRBV6-4 and TRBJ2-1; D not certain. The germline V and J ends were trimmed by 2 bases and 3 bases, with 2 bases remaining between them. The length of the CDR3 is 12 residues. Germline CDR1 and CDR2: MRHNA and SNTAGT. CDR3 DNA: TGTGCCAGCAGTGACGACTACAATGAGCAGTTCTTC. Translated, it gives CASSDDYNEQFF.

In nucleotides, the CDR3 is TGTGCCAGCAGTTTCCCCGGGAGGTTCGAGACGTACACCTTC. Its translation: CASSFPGRFETYTF. V and J are TRBV7-9 and TRBJ1-2; D is undetermined. In germline, CDR1 is SEHNR, CDR2 FQNEAQ (reference sequence). The ends were cut back, 6 bases at V and 11 bases at J, with 22 bases in the middle. The CDR3 is 14 residues long.

About this clone: At one of its ends the junction is not consistent with the germline gene, which may arise from a read error. The chain uses TRBV9 and TRBJ2-1; D not certain. CDR1 is SGDLS and CDR2 is YYNGEE in the germline V gene. This CDR3 region has 16 residues. The CDR3 DNA reads as TGTGCCAGCAGCGTAGAAGGGCGGATCTCCTACAATGAGCAGCTCTTC. Translated: CASSVEGRISYNEQLF.

The chain joins TRBV25-1 to TRBJ1-4, with D perhaps matching TRBD1 (5 bases). The CDR3 length is 15 residues. Germline-derived CDR1 and CDR2 are MGHDK and SYGVNS. The germline V and J ends were trimmed by 6 bases and 7 bases, with 18 bases remaining between them. CDR3 nucleotides: TGTGCCAGCAGCTCCCCCGGGGGAACGGGTGAAAAACTGTTTTTT. Its translation: CASSSPGGTGEKLFF.

This clone was seen just once. The chain uses TRBV7-3 and TRBJ2-2; no definite D call. The V gene lost 5 bases and the J gene lost 5 bases, with 15 bases spanning the gap. From germline, CDR1 is SGHTA and CDR2 FQGTGA. This CDR3 is 15 amino acids long. This CDR3 is CASSPMALETGELFF. CDR3 sequence (DNA): TGTGCCAGCAGCCCGATGGCGTTGGAGACCGGGGAGCTGTTTTTT. The full variable domain, with the rest looked up from reference TRBV7-3 and TRBJ2-2, is GAGVSQTPSNKVTEKGKYVELRCDPISGHTALYWYRQSLGQGPEFLIYFQGTGAADDSGLPNDRFFAVRPEGSVSTLKIQRTERGDSAVYLCASSPMALETGELFFGEGSRLTVL.